Listed below are T cell receptor beta chains from one sample, sequenced in a study of cytomegalovirus exposure and HLA in healthy donors. Sequenced by immunoSEQ multiplex PCR; TCRdb stores in-frame clones only, minus some. Of some 170,000 clones listed, 86% are singletons. Sample: PBMCs. These receptor sequences come from a man aged 18 to 29 in good health and CMV-seropositive. Both conserved end residues are part of each CDR3. D genes are given only for firm matches. Size tells how often a clone was seen (once, few, many) or the class of an expanded clone, and some rows leave it out.

v_gene,j_gene,d_gene,abundance,CDR3nt,CDR3aa
TRBV4-2,TRBJ2-2,NA,NA,TGTGCCAGCAGCCAAGACCCCGGGGTGAACACCGGGGAGCTGTTTTTT,CASSQDPGVNTGELFF
TRBV9,TRBJ2-2,TRBD1,NA,TGTGCCAGCAGCCGGGACAGCACCGGGGAGCTGTTTTTT,CASSRDSTGELFF
TRBV4-3,TRBJ1-2,TRBD1,NA,TGCGCCAGCAGCCTCTTCAGGGACAGAACCATAAAAAACTATGGCTACACCTTC,CASSLFRDRTIKNYGYTF
TRBV2,TRBJ1-5,NA,few,TGTGCCAGCAGTCCGGAGGCAGATCAGCCCCAGCATTTT,CASSPEADQPQHF
TRBV7-9,TRBJ1-2,TRBD1,NA,TGTGCCAGCACCAGGGGGATAGTTTATGGCTACACCTTC,CASTRGIVYGYTF
TRBV7-6,TRBJ1-3,NA,NA,TGTGCCAGCAGCTTTACGACAGGCACCGGAAACACCATATATTTT,CASSFTTGTGNTIYF
TRBV7-9,TRBJ2-7,NA,few,TGTGCCAGCAGCTTTGACAGACTCTACGAGCAGTACTTC,CASSFDRLYEQYF
TRBV29-1,TRBJ2-1,NA,NA,TGCAGCGTTGCCCCAGGGGTTGGGTCGCAGTTCTTC,CSVAPGVGSQFF
TRBV9,TRBJ2-1,TRBD2,NA,TGTGCCAGCAGCGTAGACCGGGCGGGAGGAAGACCCTCCTACAATGAGCAGTTCTTC,CASSVDRAGGRPSYNEQFF
TRBV7-2,TRBJ2-3,NA,NA,TGTGCCAGCAGCTTAGGTTATCCAGATACGCAGTATTTT,CASSLGYPDTQYF
TRBV21-1,TRBJ2-5,NA,NA,TGTGCCGCAGTCATGCCTTTTCAAGAGACCCAGTACTTC,CAAVMPFQETQYF
TRBV9,TRBJ2-7,NA,NA,TGTGCCAGCAGCGTAGCCGCGAACTACGAGCAGTACTTC,CASSVAANYEQYF
TRBV28,TRBJ2-1,TRBD2,NA,TGTGCCAGCAGTACCGAAAGCGGGAGGGCGAGAGATGAGCAGTTCTTC,CASSTESGRARDEQFF
TRBV28,TRBJ2-7,TRBD2,once,TGTGCCAGCAGTAGCCCGACTAGCGGAAGTTTCTACGAGCAGTACTTC,CASSSPTSGSFYEQYF
TRBV9,TRBJ1-1,NA,NA,TGTGCCAGCAGCGATAGCACTGAAGCTTTCTTT,CASSDSTEAFF
TRBV4-2,TRBJ2-2,NA,few,TGTGCCAGCAGCCGCGCCGAGCGGGCCACCGGGGAGCTGTTTTTT,CASSRAERATGELFF
TRBV28,TRBJ2-7,TRBD2,NA,TGTGCCAGCAGTTTGGGGGTAGCGGGATCCTACGAGCAGTACTTC,CASSLGVAGSYEQYF
TRBV29-1,TRBJ1-1,TRBD1,NA,TGCAGCGTCCACAGGGGGGACACTGAAGCTTTCTTT,CSVHRGDTEAFF
TRBV7-9,TRBJ2-7,NA,once,TGTGCCAGCAGCTCCCGGACAGCAGGTGCCTACGAGCAGTACTTC,CASSSRTAGAYEQYF
TRBV9,TRBJ2-3,TRBD2,NA,TGTGCCAGCAGCACCGAAGCGGGGGGCACAGATACGCAGTATTTT,CASSTEAGGTDTQYF
TRBV5-1,TRBJ2-1,TRBD1,NA,TGCGCCAGCAGCTTGTCAGGAGGGACAGGGTATGAGCAGTTCTTC,CASSLSGGTGYEQFF
TRBV5-6,TRBJ2-7,NA,once,TGTGCCAGCAGCTTGGGAGGTTCGACCCTCGGCGAGCAGTACTTC,CASSLGGSTLGEQYF
TRBV6-4,TRBJ1-1,NA,NA,TGTGCCAGCAGGGGGGGAGGGGTGACTTTCTTT,CASRGGGVTFF
TRBV6-1,TRBJ2-6,NA,NA,TGTGCCAGCAGTCCCCTCGGCGGAGGGGCCAACGTCCTGACTTTC,CASSPLGGGANVLTF
TRBV30,TRBJ2-3,TRBD2,NA,TGTGCCTGGCGGGGGGGCCTTAGTTCGGATACGCAGTATTTT,CAWRGGLSSDTQYF
TRBV7-6,TRBJ2-7,TRBD1,NA,TGTGCCAGCAGCTCCAGGACAGGGAGTGAGCAGTACTTC,CASSSRTGSEQYF
TRBV28,TRBJ1-2,NA,few,TGTGCCATCGTCTCGGGGGGGGCTAACTATGGCTACACCTTC,CAIVSGGANYGYTF
TRBV7-3,TRBJ1-1,NA,NA,TGTGCCAGCAGCCGACAGAGGAACACTGAAGCTTTCTTT,CASSRQRNTEAFF
TRBV7-6,TRBJ2-1,NA,NA,TGTGCCAGCAGCTCGCCCCTGGGGCGAAAAAAGGGTGAGCAGTTCTTC,CASSSPLGRKKGEQFF
TRBV28,TRBJ2-7,NA,NA,TGTGCCAGCAGCTTACAGACCAAGGCGGCCTACGAGCAGTACTTC,CASSLQTKAAYEQYF
TRBV7-8,TRBJ2-1,TRBD1,NA,TGTGCCAGCAGCCTAAGGGGGCCGGGCTCTGAGCAGTTCTTC,CASSLRGPGSEQFF
TRBV4-3,TRBJ2-1,NA,NA,TGCGCCAGCAGCCGGCTGGTAGTAGCGGCTCCGAAAACCTACAATGAGCAGTTCTTC,CASSRLVVAAPKTYNEQFF
TRBV13,TRBJ2-1,TRBD2,NA,TGTGCCAGCAGCCCTACCGGGACTAGCGGGAGTAATGAGCAGTTCTTC,CASSPTGTSGSNEQFF
TRBV28,TRBJ1-5,TRBD1,NA,TGTGCCAGCAGTTTATGGTGGAGGGGGACAGGGGGCGGACAGCCCCAGCATTTT,CASSLWWRGTGGGQPQHF
TRBV7-2,TRBJ2-3,NA,NA,TGTGCCAGCTTGAAGGGGTGGGGCACAGATACGCAGTATTTT,CASLKGWGTDTQYF
TRBV27,TRBJ2-1,TRBD2,NA,TGTGCCAGTCGGGGGGGCAATGAGCAGTTCTTC,CASRGGNEQFF
TRBV28,TRBJ1-1,NA,once,TGTGCCAGCAGCCTCACTCCAGGGATTATGAACACTGAAGCTTTCTTT,CASSLTPGIMNTEAFF
TRBV7-2,TRBJ1-5,TRBD1,NA,TGTGCCAGCAGCTTAGAGACAGGGCGCAATCAGCCCCAGCATTTT,CASSLETGRNQPQHF
TRBV7-9,TRBJ2-7,NA,NA,TGTGCCAGCGGGAGGACGCCCTACTACGAGCAGTACTTC,CASGRTPYYEQYF
TRBV5-5,TRBJ1-2,NA,once,TGTGCCAGCAGCTGGGGGGGAGTGGGGACCTATGGCTACACCTTC,CASSWGGVGTYGYTF
TRBV27,TRBJ2-3,NA,NA,TGTGCCAGCAGTTCTATCACAGATACGCAGTATTTT,CASSSITDTQYF
TRBV25-1,TRBJ1-2,NA,few,TGTGCCAGTCAGGGACTCTTAATCTATGGCTACACCTTC,CASQGLLIYGYTF